This T cell receptor beta chain was captured in a study of OX40 agonist ivuxolimab in advanced cancers. On the study more broadly: Patients were dosed with the agonistic anti-OX40 (CD134) antibody ivuxolimab.

V lost 0 bases and J 0 bases, leaving 5 bases between the germline ends. Looked up from germline, CDR1 is SGHRS and CDR2 is YFSETQ. This CDR3 is built from 14 residues. Details on this clone: Antigen unknown.

Method: immunoSEQ multiplex PCR; TCRdb's copy keeps in-frame clones and lacks some. The data contain roughly 34,000 clones, nearly 95% of them singletons. Study-level results: Researchers report that CD8+ T cells had, on average, more expanded clones than CD4+. Undetermined was the antigen specificity of the expanded peripheral T cells.

The sample in question was CD4+ or CD8+ T cells sorted from blood, obtained in a trial of the OX40 agonist ivuxolimab. This TCR derives from an adult with an advanced solid tumor such as melanoma, head and neck, liver or kidney cancer. V is TRBV5-1 and J is TRBJ2-3; D is undetermined. The CDR3 loop is CASSLVDSTDTQYF. CDR3 nucleotides: TGCGCCAGCAGCTTGGTAGATAGCACAGATACGCAGTATTTT. Using reference TRBV5-1 and TRBJ2-3 for the parts outside the CDR3, the full variable domain is KAGVTQTPRYLIKTRGQQVTLSCSPISGHRSVSWYQQTPGQGLQFLFEYFSETQRNKGNFPGRFSGRQFSNSRSEMNVSTLELGDSALYLCASSLVDSTDTQYFGPGTRLTVL.